A selection of T cell receptor beta chains follows, all from one sample in a study of T cell repertoires in cytomegalovirus infection. Each CDR3 protein is one row after TCRdb ran MiXCR on the reads. The sample comprises about 300,000 distinct CDR3 sequences, 8% to 10% of which are singletons, and around 2.4% rests with the top ten. The sample was PBMCs. These receptors were taken from a human donor in good health (CMV status not recorded). Some clones in this sample may be carry-over from other donors' samples. Each CDR3 is given with its conserved first and last residue. The D gene is left open where the match is weak. Expanded clones get a size class; other rows say once, few or many, or leave the size out.

J gene	clone size	V gene	D gene	CDR3 protein	CDR3 DNA
TRBJ1-2	-	TRBV28	-	CASTSSGTGLDYGYTF	TGTGCCAGCACGTCGTCCGGGACCGGGCTTGACTATGGCTACACCTTC
TRBJ1-1	many	TRBV11-2	-	CASSYRMNTEAFF	TGTGCCAGCAGTTATCGGATGAACACTGAAGCTTTCTTT
TRBJ2-5	many	TRBV7-6	-	CASSLGGALQETQYF	TGTGCCAGCAGTTTAGGGGGGGCCCTCCAAGAGACCCAGTACTTC
TRBJ2-3	many	TRBV7-9	TRBD1	CASSQYTGTGGDTQYF	TGTGCCAGCAGCCAGTACACCGGGACAGGGGGCGATACGCAGTATTTT
TRBJ2-5	few	TRBV19	-	CASTPTSGSWETQYF	TGTGCCAGTACCCCCACTTCGGGTAGCTGGGAGACCCAGTACTTC
TRBJ2-5	many	TRBV6-2/TRBV6-3	-	CASSYSRVRGDPRTQYF	TGTGCCAGCAGTTACTCGAGAGTCCGCGGGGACCCAAGGACCCAGTACTTC
TRBJ1-6	many	TRBV6-1	TRBD1	CASSPGTGGYSPLHF	TGTGCCAGCAGTCCTGGGACAGGCGGGTATTCACCCCTCCACTTT
TRBJ2-2	-	TRBV7-9	-	CASSYVRNTGELFF	TGTGCCAGCAGCTACGTACGGAACACCGGGGAGCTGTTTTTT
TRBJ1-2	many	TRBV28	-	CASTALGVGYTF	TGTGCCAGCACCGCTCTAGGGGTTGGCTACACCTTC
TRBJ1-5	many	TRBV20-1	-	CSARDSRNQPQHF	TGCAGTGCTAGAGATTCCAGAAATCAGCCCCAGCATTTT
TRBJ1-1	few	TRBV3-1	-	CASSHPRGTEAFF	TGTGCCAGCAGCCATCCTAGGGGAACTGAAGCTTTCTTT
TRBJ1-2	-	TRBV7-9	-	CASSLVGDGYGYTF	TGTGCCAGCAGCTTGGTAGGGGATGGGTATGGCTACACCTTC
TRBJ2-7	many	TRBV6-1	TRBD1	CASSRTGAYEQYF	TGTGCCAGCAGTCGGACAGGGGCCTACGAGCAGTACTTC
TRBJ1-1	many	TRBV6-2/TRBV6-3	TRBD1	CASSGQGWGNTEAFF	TGTGCCAGCAGTGGACAGGGCTGGGGCAACACTGAAGCTTTCTTT
TRBJ1-1	few	TRBV2	TRBD1	CASSETQGPHTEAFF	TGTGCCAGCAGTGAGACACAGGGGCCGCATACTGAAGCTTTCTTT
TRBJ2-7	many	TRBV7-9	TRBD1	CASSRTGVYEQYF	TGTGCCAGCAGCCGGACAGGCGTCTACGAGCAGTACTTC
TRBJ1-3	few	TRBV6-5	-	CASSYERGTGNTIYF	TGTGCCAGCAGTTACGAGAGGGGGACTGGAAACACCATATATTTT
TRBJ1-1	many	TRBV7-6	-	CASSTFPGQNTEAFF	TGTGCCAGCAGCACCTTCCCGGGACAGAACACTGAAGCTTTCTTT
TRBJ2-1	many	TRBV7-2	-	CASSLRNEQFF	TGTGCCAGCAGCTTGCGTAATGAGCAGTTCTTC
TRBJ2-2	few	TRBV20-1	-	CSARRGSGTGELFF	TGCAGTGCTAGAAGGGGGTCCGGGACCGGGGAGCTGTTTTTT
TRBJ1-3	-	TRBV10-3	-	CAISGDGRTGNLAGNSGNTIYF	TGTGCCATCAGTGGGGATGGTAGGACGGGAAACCTTGCCGGGAACTCTGGAAACACCATATATTTT
TRBJ1-5	-	TRBV18	-	CASSPGNRGGGDQPQHF	TGTGCCAGCTCACCCGGGAATAGAGGCGGGGGAGATCAGCCCCAGCATTTT
TRBJ1-2	few	TRBV20-1	-	CSARDPFGADHGYTF	TGCAGTGCTAGAGATCCCTTCGGGGCAGATCATGGCTACACCTTC
TRBJ2-7	-	TRBV2	TRBD1	CASRSPTGGSYEQYF	TGTGCCAGCAGATCCCCGACAGGGGGTTCGTACGAGCAGTACTTC
TRBJ2-2	many	TRBV28	-	CASSWFQITGELFF	TGTGCCAGCAGTTGGTTCCAGATCACCGGGGAGCTGTTTTTT
TRBJ1-1	-	TRBV20-1	-	CSARGGVSQNTEAFF	TGCAGTGCTAGGGGGGGGGTCAGCCAGAACACTGAAGCTTTCTTT
TRBJ1-5	many	TRBV7-2	-	CASSLDAPPQHF	TGTGCCAGCAGTCTAGACGCCCCTCCCCAGCATTTT
TRBJ2-1	few	TRBV11-2	TRBD2	CASSTRGGALYNEQFF	TGTGCCAGCAGTACTCGCGGGGGGGCCCTCTACAATGAGCAGTTCTTC
TRBJ1-1	many	TRBV12-3/TRBV12-4	TRBD1	CASRSGQGPMNTEAFF	TGTGCCAGCAGGTCGGGACAGGGGCCCATGAACACTGAAGCTTTCTTT
TRBJ2-1	many	TRBV7-9	TRBD1	CASSSTGSGYNEQFF	TGTGCCAGCAGCTCGACAGGGTCGGGATACAATGAGCAGTTCTTC
TRBJ2-1	-	TRBV7-9	-	CASSTLEGRGDWEQFF	TGTGCCAGCAGCACCTTGGAGGGCAGGGGAGACTGGGAGCAGTTCTTC
TRBJ2-5	many	TRBV7-7	-	CASSVSGSGETQYF	TGTGCTAGCAGCGTATCGGGGTCCGGGGAGACCCAGTACTTC
TRBJ2-7	few	TRBV20-1	TRBD2	CSATSGRSSYEQYF	TGCAGTGCAACTAGCGGGCGGAGCTCCTACGAGCAGTACTTC
TRBJ2-6	few	TRBV20-1	-	CSARDRGRDNSGANVLTF	TGCAGTGCTAGAGATCGTGGGAGGGACAACTCTGGGGCCAACGTCCTGACTTTC
TRBJ2-1	-	TRBV6-4	-	CASSDPQGGGHNEQFF	TGTGCCAGCAGTGACCCGCAGGGGGGTGGACACAATGAGCAGTTCTTC
TRBJ2-3	many	TRBV20-1	-	CSARLALRDTQYF	TGCAGTGCTAGACTAGCGTTAAGGGATACGCAGTATTTT
TRBJ2-1	-	TRBV12-5	-	CASGYVGEQFF	TGTGCTAGTGGCTACGTTGGTGAGCAGTTCTTC
TRBJ2-4	many	TRBV28	-	CASSSMGSQLAKNIQYF	TGTGCCAGCAGCTCGATGGGCAGCCAACTAGCCAAAAACATTCAGTACTTC
TRBJ2-5	-	TRBV4-2	TRBD2	CASSQDPGGAGETQYF	TGTGCCAGCAGCCAAGATCCCGGGGGGGCCGGGGAGACCCAGTACTTC
TRBJ1-3	many	TRBV7-2	-	CASSSPAAWAGNTIYF	TGTGCCAGCAGCTCACCGGCCGCGTGGGCTGGAAACACCATATATTTT